This is a list of T cell receptor beta chains from one sample in a study of T cell repertoires in cytomegalovirus infection. In TCRdb, the reads were re-called with MiXCR into one record per CDR3 protein. The table has around 210,000 distinct CDR3 sequences, around 6.2% seen once. The material sequenced was PBMCs. These receptors came from a human donor in good health (CMV status not recorded). Some clones in this sample may be carry-over from other donors' samples. CDR3s include the opening cysteine and the closing phenylalanine or tryptophan. The D gene is left open where the match is weak. Clone size is stated in some rows and not others, as once, few, many or a class when expanded.

j_call,clone_size,v_call,d_call,cdr3_nt,cdr3_aa
TRBJ1-1,many,TRBV30,.,TGTGCCTGGAACCGCGGGAGGGACTTCACTGAAGCTTTCTTT,CAWNRGRDFTEAFF
TRBJ1-5,many,TRBV7-3,.,TGTGCCAGCAGCCCCTGGGACGGGAATCAGCCCCAGCATTTT,CASSPWDGNQPQHF
TRBJ2-5,.,TRBV6-5,TRBD2,TGTGCCAGCAAACGGGAGGGCTGGGGGTACCAAGAGACCCAGTACTTC,CASKREGWGYQETQYF
TRBJ1-2,many,TRBV12-3/TRBV12-4,.,TGTGCCAGCAGTTTTTCGGTTGCTGGCTACACCTTC,CASSFSVAGYTF
TRBJ1-3,many,TRBV7-2,.,TGTGCCAGCAGCTCCCAGACAGGCTACTCTGGAAACACCATATATTTT,CASSSQTGYSGNTIYF
TRBJ1-6,few,TRBV19,.,TGTGCCAGTAGTGGGAGTGGTAATTCACCCCTCCACTTT,CASSGSGNSPLHF
TRBJ1-2,many,TRBV6-5,.,TGTGCCAGCAGTTACAGTCCGGGAGCTAACTATGGCTACACCTTC,CASSYSPGANYGYTF
TRBJ2-5,many,TRBV6-2/TRBV6-3,.,TGTGCCAGCAGTTACTCTGGTGGGGAGACCCAGTACTTC,CASSYSGGETQYF
TRBJ2-5,.,TRBV28,.,TGTGCCAGCAGTTTAGCTGAGGGGGGTAGGACTGAGACCCAGTACTTC,CASSLAEGGRTETQYF
TRBJ2-7,many,TRBV12-3/TRBV12-4,.,TGTGCCAGCAGTTTAAAGGCTCCCGGTTACGAGCAGTACTTC,CASSLKAPGYEQYF
TRBJ2-5,many,TRBV9,TRBD2,TGTGCCAGCAGCGTATACGCAGGCGCGGGGGACCAAGAGACCCAGTACTTC,CASSVYAGAGDQETQYF
TRBJ1-1,many,TRBV12-3/TRBV12-4,.,TGTGCCAGCAGTTTCTCCGGGAAGAACACTGAAGCTTTCTTT,CASSFSGKNTEAFF
TRBJ1-1,.,TRBV20-1,.,TGCAGTGCTATGCCCAGGACGGTGAACACTGAAGCTTTCTTT,CSAMPRTVNTEAFF
TRBJ2-1,.,TRBV3-1,TRBD2,TGTGCCAGCAGCCCGGGACTAGTTGGCTCGTACAATGAGCAGTTCTTC,CASSPGLVGSYNEQFF
TRBJ1-1,many,TRBV29-1,.,TGCAGCGTTGGTCCCAAGCTGGGTGATGAAGCTTTCTTT,CSVGPKLGDEAFF
TRBJ2-7,many,TRBV7-2,.,TGTGCCAGCAGCTTGTTAGGACCCTCCTACGAGCAGTACTTC,CASSLLGPSYEQYF
TRBJ1-1,.,TRBV12-3/TRBV12-4,.,TGTGCCAGCAGTTTACGGCAACTGAACACTGAAGCTTTCTTT,CASSLRQLNTEAFF
TRBJ2-5,many,TRBV19,.,TGTGCCAGTAGTATGGCTAGTGAAGAGACCCAGTACTTC,CASSMASEETQYF
TRBJ2-5,many,TRBV29-1,TRBD2,TGCAGCGTAGCACTAGCGGGGGGCCAAGAGACCCAGTACTTC,CSVALAGGQETQYF
TRBJ2-5,many,TRBV6-2/TRBV6-3,TRBD1,TGTGCCAGCAGCACCCGGGGACAGGGGAGAGGGACCCAGTACTTC,CASSTRGQGRGTQYF
TRBJ2-5,many,TRBV9,TRBD2,TGTGCCAGCAGCGTAGTGACTAGCGGGCCTTGGGAGACCCAGTACTTC,CASSVVTSGPWETQYF
TRBJ1-4,few,TRBV20-1,.,TGCAGTGCCATTCCCGGGAACGGTATTGGAGAAAAACTGTTTTTT,CSAIPGNGIGEKLFF
TRBJ2-3,many,TRBV7-3,.,TGTGCCAGCAGCTTAACCAGTCCTCCCCCCAATCTGTATTTT,CASSLTSPPPNLYF
TRBJ1-3,many,TRBV7-2,.,TGTGCCAGCAGCACGGACAGTTACTCTGGAAACACCATATATTTT,CASSTDSYSGNTIYF
TRBJ2-4,many,TRBV7-2,.,TGTGCCAGCAGCTTAAATCAGGGCGGGCTAGCCAAAAACATTCAGTACTTC,CASSLNQGGLAKNIQYF
TRBJ2-2,many,TRBV28,TRBD2,TGTGCCAGCAGCGTAGCGGGGGGGCCCTGGACCGGGGAGCTGTTTTTT,CASSVAGGPWTGELFF
TRBJ2-7,many,TRBV27,.,TGTGCCAGCACCCCGGACCGGAGGGACGGCTCCTACGAGCAGTACTTC,CASTPDRRDGSYEQYF
TRBJ2-1,many,TRBV5-1,TRBD2,TGCGCCAGCAGCGGGGGACTAGCGGGGGCAATTTCCTACAATGAGCAGTTCTTC,CASSGGLAGAISYNEQFF
TRBJ1-3,.,TRBV28,.,TGTGCCAGCAGTGGATTTGGGGGCGAGTACAGGTTTGGAAACACCATATATTTT,CASSGFGGEYRFGNTIYF
TRBJ2-3,many,TRBV10-3,TRBD2,TGTGCCATCAGGGGACTAGCGGGGCTCGATACGCAGTATTTT,CAIRGLAGLDTQYF
TRBJ1-2,many,TRBV29-1,TRBD1,TGCAGCGTTGAGGGACAGGGCCCGGTGGGCTACACCTTC,CSVEGQGPVGYTF
TRBJ2-7,few,TRBV24-1,.,TGTGCCACCAGTGACCCTTTAAGAGCGTACGAGCAGTACTTC,CATSDPLRAYEQYF
TRBJ1-1,.,TRBV5-1,.,TGCGCCAGCAGCTTGTCTCCCGACACTGAAGCTTTCTTT,CASSLSPDTEAFF
TRBJ2-7,.,TRBV20-1,TRBD2,TGCAGTGCTAGAGATTCCCGGGCGGGGGGACCCTACGAGCAGTACTTC,CSARDSRAGGPYEQYF
TRBJ1-1,many,TRBV7-2,.,TGTGCCAGCAGGGCGGGGGGCTCGAACACTGAAGCTTTCTTT,CASRAGGSNTEAFF
TRBJ2-7,many,TRBV5-6,TRBD1,TGTGCCAGCAGCTCGGATGGACAGGGTTTCCACGAGCAGTACTTC,CASSSDGQGFHEQYF
TRBJ1-2,many,TRBV29-1,TRBD1,TGCAGCGTTGAAGATCTGGCAGGGGGCGACTATGGCTACACCTTC,CSVEDLAGGDYGYTF
TRBJ2-5,many,TRBV20-1,.,TGCAGTGCTGCGAACAGGGCCAAGTGGGAGACCCAGTACTTC,CSAANRAKWETQYF
TRBJ2-7,many,TRBV12-3/TRBV12-4,.,TGTGCCAGCAGTTTCGGGTCCCACGAGCAGTACTTC,CASSFGSHEQYF
TRBJ1-2,.,TRBV2,TRBD1,TGTGCCAGCGCCGGGACAGGGGTACGTGGCTACACCTTC,CASAGTGVRGYTF
TRBJ1-5,many,TRBV7-2,.,TGTGCCAGCAGCTTATCGGGTGCGGAGCCCCAGCATTTT,CASSLSGAEPQHF
TRBJ1-5,many,TRBV2,.,TGTGCCAGCAGAAGGGGAGAGCCCCTTGGTCAGCCCCAGCATTTT,CASRRGEPLGQPQHF
TRBJ2-5,many,TRBV7-2,TRBD2,TGTGCCATCTTAGAGCGGGGCAAGGAGACCCAGTACTTC,CAILERGKETQYF
TRBJ1-1,many,TRBV12-3/TRBV12-4,.,TGTGCCAGCAGCTCAAATGGGGGGATTGAGCACGCTGAAGCTTTCTTT,CASSSNGGIEHAEAFF
TRBJ2-5,many,TRBV20-1,TRBD2,TGCAGTGCTAGATCCCTATGGGGGAACGGGGGGGCAGGGCAAGAGACCCAGTACTTC,CSARSLWGNGGAGQETQYF
TRBJ1-3,.,TRBV20-1,.,TGCAGTGCTAGAGATGTACTTTCTGGAAACACCATATATTTT,CSARDVLSGNTIYF
TRBJ2-3,many,TRBV20-1,TRBD2,TGCAGTGCCGCACTAGCGGGGACTAGCACAGATACGCAGTATTTT,CSAALAGTSTDTQYF
TRBJ1-4,many,TRBV6-2/TRBV6-3,.,TGTGCCAGCAGGCGGACAGCCTCTTCAACTAATGAAAAACTGTTTTTT,CASRRTASSTNEKLFF
TRBJ2-1,many,TRBV27,TRBD2,TGTGCCAGCAGTTTATGGTCAAGCGGGGGGCCCCTCTACAATGAGCAGTTCTTC,CASSLWSSGGPLYNEQFF
TRBJ2-3,many,TRBV7-2,.,TGTGCCAGCAGCCCCGGACAGGGAGGGGATACGCAGTATTTT,CASSPGQGGDTQYF
TRBJ2-7,many,TRBV20-1,TRBD1,TGCAGTGCTAGATTGGGGACAGGGAGCTACGAGCAGTACTTC,CSARLGTGSYEQYF
TRBJ2-1,many,TRBV7-2,TRBD2,TGTGCCAGCAGCCCCCAGCGGGGGGAGAATGAGCAGTTCTTC,CASSPQRGENEQFF
TRBJ2-3,many,TRBV28,TRBD1,TGTGCCAGCAGTTGGACAGGGAAGGGCGATACGCAGTATTTT,CASSWTGKGDTQYF
TRBJ2-1,many,TRBV6-2/TRBV6-3,TRBD2,TGTGCCAGCAGACCGACTAGCGGGTCCTACAATGAGCAGTTCTTC,CASRPTSGSYNEQFF
TRBJ2-1,many,TRBV7-2,TRBD1,TGTGCCAGCAGCTTCGGACAGGGGACCTACAATGAGCAGTTCTTC,CASSFGQGTYNEQFF
TRBJ1-5,.,TRBV28,TRBD1,TGTGCCAGCAGGCTAAACAGGGGGCGCGGAAATCAGCCCCAGCATTTT,CASRLNRGRGNQPQHF